The rows below give T cell receptor beta chains drawn from one sample of a study of control samples from healthy donors and cancer patients. This table comes from immunoSEQ multiplex PCR, and its TCRdb copy is limited to in-frame clones, with some not included. The profile shows roughly 100,000 clones, 92% of them singletons. Sequenced material: blood. The receptors derive from a woman in her late teens or twenties in good health. The conserved cysteine and the conserved F or W are not part of the CDR3 here. The order of the fields is V gene, D gene, J gene, CDR3 protein. A D gene is named only where the DNA matches it firmly.

v_call: TRBV6-1
d_call: .
j_call: TRBJ1-2
cdr3_aa: ASSEKRGLYEFYGYT

v_call: TRBV4-3
d_call: .
j_call: TRBJ2-2
cdr3_aa: ASSRYTGELF

v_call: TRBV27
d_call: .
j_call: TRBJ2-5
cdr3_aa: ASSFNSQETQY

v_call: TRBV11-2
d_call: .
j_call: TRBJ2-7
cdr3_aa: ASGPFRNRDYEQY

v_call: TRBV24-1
d_call: .
j_call: TRBJ2-2
cdr3_aa: ATSDLLGHLEELF

v_call: TRBV6-5
d_call: TRBD1
j_call: TRBJ1-2
cdr3_aa: ASRRGQSAGYT

v_call: TRBV7-7
d_call: .
j_call: TRBJ1-1
cdr3_aa: ASSLYARGTNTEAF

v_call: TRBV10-1
d_call: .
j_call: TRBJ2-2
cdr3_aa: ASSEGQNTGELF

v_call: TRBV6-4
d_call: TRBD2
j_call: TRBJ2-1
cdr3_aa: ASSGGLAREQF

v_call: TRBV15
d_call: TRBD1
j_call: TRBJ2-7
cdr3_aa: ATSSGTGGPYEQY

v_call: TRBV2
d_call: TRBD2
j_call: TRBJ2-1
cdr3_aa: ASSRASGARSYNEQF

v_call: TRBV3-1/TRBV3-2
d_call: TRBD2
j_call: TRBJ2-1
cdr3_aa: ASSQGDYPYNEQF